One sample yielded the 22 T cell receptor beta chains listed below, sequenced in a study of blood T cell repertoires in COVID-19 (dated by TCRdb to 2018 to 2021). The library was made by the immunoSEQ multiplex PCR assay. Drawn from immuneACCESS, this table holds only the in-frame rearrangements with V and J called that TCRdb kept. Clones are partly lost; checked studies trace under half to an unresolved V gene and leave the rest unexplained. Present in this sample are about 100,000 clones, approximately 91% of which were seen just once. 6.5% of the sample is held by the ten biggest clonotypes. The sequenced material came from peripheral blood. Receptor source: a woman aged 55 to 70 with acute or convalescent COVID-19.

The V gene is TRBV11-3, the J gene TRBJ2-5, with D possibly being TRBD1 (6 bases). The CDR3 runs 17 residues. Germline values: CDR1 SGHNT, CDR2 YENEEA. Between the trimmed V and J ends, which lost 4 bases and 3 bases, there was a span of 21 bases. CDR3 in DNA: TGTGCCAGCAGCTCCGATCTAACTACAGGGCCTAAAGAGACCCAGTACTTC. It translates to CASSSDLTTGPKETQYF.

The chain uses TRBV14 and TRBJ1-1; the D gene is possibly TRBD1 (6 bases). V was shortened by 0 bases and J by 4 bases, with 15 bases between the two germline ends. The germline V gene has CDR1 SGHDN and CDR2 FVKESK. The CDR3 has 16 residues. The CDR3 loop reads CASSQDLGHGLTEAFF. Written as DNA, the CDR3 is TGTGCCAGCAGCCAAGATTTGGGACACGGGCTCACTGAAGCTTTCTTT.

The chain has TRBV24-1 and TRBJ1-1; TRBD1 matches 8 bases. V trimming: 9 bases; J trimming: 1 base; junction bases outside the gene matches: 3. CDR3 length: 13 residues. The germline V gene encodes CDR1 KGHDR and CDR2 SFDVKD. CDR3 region: CATQGAGNTEAFF. As DNA, the CDR3 is TGTGCCACCCAGGGGGCAGGGAACACTGAAGCTTTCTTT.

The CDR3 spells CASSLRGRGGMNTEAFF. Written as DNA, the CDR3 is TGTGCCAGCAGTTTAAGAGGCAGGGGAGGGATGAACACTGAAGCTTTCTTT. The V call is TRBV27, the J call TRBJ1-1, with D perhaps matching TRBD1 (6 bases). Germline CDR1 MNHEY, CDR2 SMNVEV (reference sequence). CDR3 size: 17 residues. Trimming stripped 2 bases from V and 0 bases from J, with 16 bases between.

The chain has TRBV2 and TRBJ1-1; 7 nucleotides align to TRBD1. The J segment lost 2 bases and the V segment lost 1 base, leaving 1 base of the junction unmatched. Germline V gene data show CDR1 as SNHLY and CDR2 as FYNNEI. The CDR3 extends over 14 amino acids. CDR3 in DNA: TGTGCCAGCAGTGAAGGACAGGGAAACACTGAAGCTTTCTTT. Its protein is CASSEGQGNTEAFF.

The chain combines TRBV10-3 with TRBJ2-7; possible D gene TRBD1, 6 bases. Germline V gives CDR1 ENHRY, CDR2 SYGVKD. The V end was cut by 4 bases, the J end by 3 bases, with 7 bases between. The CDR3 length is 12 residues. The CDR3 loop is CAISAQGYEQYV. CDR3 nucleotides: TGTGCCATCAGTGCACAGGGCTACGAGCAGTACGTC.

This chain's CDR3 is CASRHRGSNGYTF. The CDR3 DNA reads as TGTGCCAGCAGACACAGGGGAAGTAATGGCTACACCTTC. The chain links TRBV27 to TRBJ1-2; 7 bases are a match to TRBD1. The CDR3 has 13 residues. Germline trimming cut 6 bases from V and 6 bases from J; bases unmatched to any gene: 7. In germline, CDR1 is MNHEY, CDR2 SMNVEV (reference sequence).

The chain combines TRBV3-1 (or the pseudogene TRBV3-2) with TRBJ2-5, with 9 nucleotides matching TRBD2. Germline CDR1 is LGHDT and CDR2 is YNNKEL (reference sequence). The length of the CDR3 is 16 residues. With 3 bases clipped from V and 4 bases from J, the junction kept 9 bases outside the gene matches. CDR3 in DNA: TGTGCCAGCAGCCAGAGGGGAGCGGGAGGAGTAGAGACCCAGTACTTC. This sequence encodes CASSQRGAGGVETQYF.

This chain connects TRBV5-4 to TRBJ2-1; 11 nucleotides align to TRBD1. Trimming at V came to 4 bases and at J to 6 bases, leaving 6 bases not matched to a gene. CDR3 length equals 15 residues. Germline V CDR1 and CDR2: SGHNT, YYREEE (reference sequence). The CDR3 here is CASSLSGTGGNEQFF. In DNA form, the CDR3 reads TGTGCCAGCAGCCTGTCCGGGACAGGGGGCAATGAGCAGTTCTTC.

As to this clone: The junction and the germline gene differ at one end; a read error may be behind it. This CDR3 reads CASRQAGQMAFF. The CDR3 nucleotides read TGTGCCAGCAGGCAAGCGGGACAGATGGCTTTCTTT. The chain employs TRBV3-1 (or the pseudogene TRBV3-2) and TRBJ1-1; 7 bases map to TRBD1. CDR3 length: 12 amino acids. The V gene's germline CDR1 is LGHDT and CDR2 YNNKEL (reference sequence).

The rearrangement links TRBV19 to TRBJ2-2; D might be TRBD1 (5 bases). This CDR3 spans 16 amino acids. The V end was cut by 3 bases, the J end by 6 bases, with 17 bases between. CDR1 is LNHDA and CDR2 is SQIVND in the germline V gene (reference sequence). This CDR3 is CASSIQGIEWAGELFF. The CDR3 DNA reads as TGTGCCAGTAGTATCCAGGGTATAGAGTGGGCCGGGGAGCTGTTTTTT.

The chain carries TRBV28 and TRBJ1-1, with D possibly being TRBD1 (6 bases). Germline-derived CDR1 and CDR2 are MDHEN and SYDVKM. CDR3 length: 14 residues. Trimming left V 4 bases short and J 2 bases short, with 11 bases between. For the CDR3, the DNA is TGTGCCAGCAGTTATGGGGGCTTAAACACTGAAGCTTTCTTT. This encodes CASSYGGLNTEAFF.

The V call is TRBV5-5, the J call TRBJ2-7; weak D call: TRBD2 (5 bases). This CDR3 is built from 15 residues. Germline assignment: CDR1 SGHKS and CDR2 YYEKEE (reference sequence). Between the trimmed V and J ends, which lost 2 bases and 0 bases, there was a span of 12 bases. The CDR3 nucleotides read TGTGCCAGCAGCTTCTCGGGTGGGAGCTCCTACGAGCAGTACTTC. It codes for CASSFSGGSSYEQYF.

To note about this clone: The same CDR3 is also encoded by other DNA sequences in this sample. The CDR3 DNA reads TGCGCCAGCAGCTTGGACCAGGGGGCAAAAGAAAAACTGTTTTTT. It translates to CASSLDQGAKEKLFF. V is TRBV5-1 and J is TRBJ1-4; 8 bases map to TRBD1. The CDR3 runs 15 residues. Trimming at V came to 0 bases and at J to 8 bases, leaving 6 bases not matched to a gene. Germline V gene data show CDR1 as SGHRS and CDR2 as YFSETQ.

The chain has TRBV19 and TRBJ1-5; D may be TRBD1 (6 bases). The CDR3 runs to 15 residues. Germline V CDR1 and CDR2: LNHDA, SQIVND (reference sequence). V was cut by 3 bases and J by 7 bases, with 16 bases left in between. CDR3 nucleotides: TGTGCCAGTAGTATGCGGTCAGGGGTCAGGCAGCCCCAGCATTTT. As protein: CASSMRSGVRQPQHF.

The chain recombines TRBV12-3 or TRBV12-4 with TRBJ2-6; no definite D call. Trimming left V 2 bases short and J 7 bases short, with 6 bases between. CDR3 length equals 13 residues. The CDR3 sequence is CASSLRSANVLTF. As DNA, the CDR3 is TGTGCCAGCAGTTTAAGGAGTGCCAACGTCCTGACTTTC.

The CDR3 DNA follows: TGTGCCAGCAGCTCGGAGAGAGCCTGGGAGCTGTTTTTT. As protein: CASSSERAWELFF. V gene TRBV7-6 combines with J gene TRBJ2-2; D is unresolved. There are 13 residues in the CDR3. Germline lookup yields CDR1 SGHVS and CDR2 FNYEAQ. V shed 4 bases and J shed 9 bases, with 12 bases lying between them.

This clone was detected once. The same CDR3 also results from other DNA sequences found in this sample. This chain links TRBV10-1 with TRBJ2-1, with 7 positions matching TRBD1. CDR3 length: 14 residues. J gave up 0 bases and V 6 bases, and 2 bases lay outside the gene matches. Per germline, CDR1 WNHNN and CDR2 SYGVQD (reference sequence). The CDR3 coding sequence is TGCGCCAGCAGCCCAGGGGGCTCCTACAATGAGCAGTTCTTC. Protein sequence: CASSPGGSYNEQFF.

This clone was recorded only once. The J gene is TRBJ2-5, the V gene TRBV3-1 (or the pseudogene TRBV3-2), with D possibly TRBD2 on 5 matching bases. CDR1 and CDR2 (germline): LGHDT, YNNKEL (reference sequence). V lost 0 bases and J 3 bases, leaving 8 bases between the germline ends. The CDR3 has 14 residues. DNA for the CDR3: TGTGCCAGCAGCCAAGACTCCGGGAAAGAGACCCAGTACTTC. It encodes CASSQDSGKETQYF.

J is TRBJ1-1 and V is TRBV6-5; D is possibly TRBD1 (6 bases). The CDR3 loop spans 14 amino acids. V lost 2 bases and J lost 0, with 7 bases in between. CDR1 MNHEY and CDR2 SVGAGI come from the germline V gene. Written as DNA, the CDR3 is TGTGCCAGCAGTTACGGGGACATGAACACTGAAGCTTTCTTT. Residues: CASSYGDMNTEAFF.

The chain couples TRBV19 to TRBJ2-2, with D perhaps matching TRBD1 (6 bases). The germline gives CDR1 LNHDA, CDR2 SQIVND (reference sequence). The CDR3 has 15 amino acids. Trimming shortened V by 5 bases and J by 0 bases, and 10 bases separated the two germline ends. The CDR3 reads CASSVTGSNTGELFF. DNA for the CDR3: TGTGCCAGTAGTGTAACAGGGTCGAACACCGGGGAGCTGTTTTTT.

This clone has only one observation. The rearrangement joins TRBV7-2 to TRBJ1-1; a possible D gene is TRBD1 (5 bases). This CDR3 is 13 amino acids long. The V end was cut by 5 bases, the J end by 6 bases, with 13 bases between. CDR1 and CDR2 from the germline V gene are SGHTA and FQGNSA. In nucleotides, the CDR3 is TGTGCCAGCAGCACCAGGTGGGGGGCTGAAGCTTTCTTT. Translating gives CASSTRWGAEAFF.